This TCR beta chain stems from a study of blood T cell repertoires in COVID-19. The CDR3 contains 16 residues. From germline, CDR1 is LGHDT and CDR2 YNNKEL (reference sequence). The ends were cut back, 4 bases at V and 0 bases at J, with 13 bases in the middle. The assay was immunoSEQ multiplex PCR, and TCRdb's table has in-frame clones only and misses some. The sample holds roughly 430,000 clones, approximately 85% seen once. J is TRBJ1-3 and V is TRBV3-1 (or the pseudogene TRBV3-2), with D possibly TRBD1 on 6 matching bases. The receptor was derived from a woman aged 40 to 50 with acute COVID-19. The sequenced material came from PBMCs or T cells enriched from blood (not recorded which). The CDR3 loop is CASSREGQRSGNTIYF. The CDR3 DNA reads TGTGCCAGCAGCCGGGAAGGACAGCGCTCTGGAAACACCATATATTTT.